The rows below give T cell receptor beta chains drawn from one sample of a study of T cells after yellow fever vaccination. TCRdb re-called the 5' RACE reads with MiXCR, one entry per CDR3 protein. The sample yields 360,000 or so distinct CDR3 sequences, around 10% seen once. The material was PBMCs, obtained on the day of the first yellow fever vaccination. Every receptor here comes from a man between 18 and 35 years old who received the YFV17D yellow fever vaccine. CDR3s include the opening cysteine and the closing phenylalanine or tryptophan. Each record gives: V gene, D gene, clone size, J gene, CDR3 protein, CDR3 DNA. The D gene is left open where the match is weak. Rows give clone size only sometimes, using once, few, many, or a class for an expanded clone.

>TRBV6-1|-|few|TRBJ2-7
CASRRDSSPEQYF
TGTGCCAGCCGGCGGGACTCGAGTCCCGAGCAGTACTTC
>TRBV5-1|TRBD2|-|TRBJ2-7
CASSLRSGEGEQYF
TGCGCCAGCAGCTTGCGTAGCGGGGAAGGGGAGCAGTACTTC
>TRBV5-1|TRBD2|-|TRBJ2-3
CASRRTSSTDTQYF
TGCGCCAGCAGGAGGACTAGCAGCACAGATACGCAGTATTTT
>TRBV27|-|-|TRBJ2-2
CASSLGAIAGTGELFF
TGTGCCAGCAGTTTAGGGGCGATAGCCGGTACCGGGGAGCTGTTTTTT
>TRBV6-5|TRBD2|-|TRBJ2-4
CASSYPTSTENIQYF
TGTGCCAGCAGTTACCCGACTAGCACGGAAAACATTCAGTACTTC
>TRBV18|-|-|TRBJ2-5
CASSARNQETQYF
TGTGCCAGCTCAGCCAGGAACCAAGAGACCCAGTACTTC
>TRBV11-2|-|-|TRBJ2-5
CASSRQVQETQYF
TGTGCCAGCAGCCGACAGGTTCAAGAGACCCAGTACTTC
>TRBV11-2|-|few|TRBJ2-1
CASSRGGTSNEQFF
TGTGCCAGCAGCCGTGGCGGGACCTCCAATGAGCAGTTCTTC
>TRBV6-5|-|few|TRBJ2-7
CASSGIIARPTRGTSYEQYF
TGTGCCAGCAGCGGTATTATTGCAAGGCCCACCCGGGGGACAAGCTACGAGCAGTACTTC
>TRBV28|TRBD1|few|TRBJ1-4
CASSVGQSPPKLFF
TGTGCCAGCAGTGTGGGACAGAGCCCTCCAAAACTGTTTTTT
>TRBV9|-|-|TRBJ2-7
CASSGDGEQYF
TGTGCCAGCAGCGGAGACGGGGAGCAGTACTTC
>TRBV5-4|-|few|TRBJ1-1
CASSLRTELTAFF
TGTGCCAGCAGCCTAAGGACAGAATTAACGGCTTTCTTT
>TRBV7-8|TRBD1|-|TRBJ1-5
CASKTGTGRDVQPQHF
TGTGCCAGCAAAACCGGGACAGGGCGGGATGTACAGCCCCAGCATTTT
>TRBV18|-|-|TRBJ2-1
CASSPPQGSSYNEQFF
TGTGCCAGCTCACCACCCCAGGGGAGCTCCTACAATGAGCAGTTCTTC
>TRBV4-2|-|few|TRBJ1-4
CASSQESLKGEKLFF
TGTGCCAGCAGCCAAGAAAGCCTTAAGGGGGAAAAACTGTTTTTT
>TRBV18|TRBD2|few|TRBJ2-7
CASSPRDYAYEQYF
TGTGCCAGCTCACCGCGGGACTACGCGTACGAGCAGTACTTC
>TRBV5-1|-|many|TRBJ2-1
CASRLDVDEQFF
TGCGCCAGCCGGCTCGACGTCGATGAGCAGTTCTTC
>TRBV4-1|-|-|TRBJ1-6
CASSQDSTGDWSVDSPLHF
TGCGCCAGCAGCCAAGACTCCACGGGGGACTGGAGCGTTGATTCACCCCTCCACTTT
>TRBV4-1|-|few|TRBJ2-5
CASSQGPGRVQETQYF
TGCGCCAGCAGCCAGGGCCCAGGACGGGTTCAAGAGACCCAGTACTTC
>TRBV5-4|TRBD2|few|TRBJ2-3
CASRGGGTSGTDTQYF
TGTGCCAGCAGAGGGGGTGGGACTAGCGGGACAGATACGCAGTATTTT
>TRBV4-2|-|few|TRBJ2-2
CASSQDPPPGELFF
TGTGCCAGCAGCCAAGACCCACCCCCGGGGGAGCTGTTTTTT
>TRBV5-4|TRBD2|few|TRBJ2-1
CASSFNGGAHNEQFF
TGTGCCAGCAGCTTTAACGGGGGGGCCCACAATGAGCAGTTCTTC
>TRBV27|TRBD2|-|TRBJ2-1
CASRPGLVIYEQFF
TGTGCCAGCCGACCGGGACTAGTAATTTATGAGCAGTTCTTC
>TRBV7-2|-|few|TRBJ2-1
CASSWYLGAEQFF
TGTGCCAGCAGCTGGTATTTAGGCGCTGAGCAGTTCTTC
>TRBV4-2|TRBD2|-|TRBJ2-3
CASSLRAGGAADTQYF
TGTGCCAGCAGCCTTCGAGCGGGGGGGGCCGCAGATACGCAGTATTTT
>TRBV18|-|few|TRBJ1-1
CASSPSQGNTEAFF
TGTGCCAGCTCACCATCACAGGGGAACACTGAAGCTTTCTTT
>TRBV9|-|many|TRBJ1-1
CASSVEGGQPTEAFF
TGTGCCAGCAGCGTAGAGGGGGGGCAGCCGACTGAAGCTTTCTTT
>TRBV7-7|TRBD2|few|TRBJ2-1
CASSFRLAGVNEQFF
TGTGCTAGCAGCTTCAGGCTAGCGGGGGTCAATGAGCAGTTCTTC
>TRBV2|-|-|TRBJ2-3
CASSDYTQYF
TGTGCCAGCAGTGACTATACGCAGTATTTT
>TRBV5-1|-|-|TRBJ2-6
CASTQRGSGANVLTF
TGCGCCAGCACCCAACGGGGATCCGGGGCCAACGTCCTGACTTTC
>TRBV2|-|few|TRBJ2-3
CASSERPSDTQYF
TGTGCCAGCAGTGAAAGGCCATCAGATACGCAGTATTTT
>TRBV9|TRBD1|-|TRBJ2-1
CASSVGGTGDTEQFF
TGTGCCAGCAGCGTAGGTGGGACAGGGGACACTGAGCAGTTCTTC